This entry lists 6 T cell receptor beta chains sequenced from one sample in a study of human T cells and chemical hapten exposure. This sample's time point: patch test 2, 6 weeks after DPC sensitization. Noted treatment: therapeutic diphenylcyclopropenone sensitization with weekly scalp DPC. TCRdb passed the RACE reads through MiXCR, listing each CDR3 protein once. The table has 140,000 or so distinct CDR3 sequences, roughly 12% seen once. Specimen: whole blood, collected in connection with sensitization to the hapten diphenylcyclopropenone (DPC). The receptor source for this set is a woman in her forties or fifties with alopecia areata. Some clones in this sample may be carry-over from other donors' samples.

The chain combines TRBV9 with TRBJ2-5; perhaps TRBD2 as D (6 bases). The CDR3 covers 16 residues. V was clipped by 0 bases and J by 5 bases, with 17 bases between them. Germline CDR1 SGDLS, CDR2 YYNGEE. DNA of the CDR3: TGTGCCAGCAGCGTAGGAAGTAGCGGTGGGGCGGAGACCCAGTACTTC. Amino acid sequence: CASSVGSSGGAETQYF.

The chain uses TRBV3-1 and TRBJ1-6; 7 bases agree with TRBD1. CDR3 length equals 14 residues. The junction had 3 bases not matched to a gene; V was cut back by 4 bases and J by 6 bases. Germline CDR1 and CDR2: LGHDT and YNNKEL (reference sequence). The CDR3 nucleotides are TGTGCCAGCAGCCCTGACAGGGTTAATTCACCCCTCCACTTT. Its protein is CASSPDRVNSPLHF. Using reference TRBV3-1 and TRBJ1-6 for the parts outside the CDR3, the full variable domain is DTAVSQTPKYLVTQMGNDKSIKCEQNLGHDTMYWYKQDSKKFLKIMFSYNNKELIINETVPNRFSPKSPDKAHLNLHINSLELGDSAVYFCASSPDRVNSPLHFGNGTRLTVT.

The rearrangement uses TRBV29-1 and TRBJ2-5; no clear D gene. CDR3 size: 14 residues. Trimming took 0 bases from V and 2 from J, leaving 10 bases between them. Germline V gives CDR1 SQVTM, CDR2 ANQGSEA. The CDR3 DNA sequence: TGCAGCGTTGAAGATCGGTTAGTACAAGAGACCCAGTACTTC. This gives the protein CSVEDRLVQETQYF. The whole variable domain, filled in from reference TRBV29-1 and TRBJ2-5, reads SAVISQKPSRDICQRGTSLTIQCQVDSQVTMMFWYRQQPGQSLTLIATANQGSEATYESGFVIDKFPISRPNLTFSTLTVSNMSPEDSSIYLCSVEDRLVQETQYFGPGTRLLVL.

Turning to this clonotype: Germline is not matched at one junction end, which may reflect a read error. The V gene is TRBV2, the J gene TRBJ1-2, with D maybe TRBD1 (5 bases). The CDR3 sequence is 13 residues long. CDR1 SNHLY and CDR2 FYNNEI come from the germline V gene. DNA of the CDR3: TGTGCCAGCAGTGAACGCTGGCAGGGAGGGTACCCCTTC. This codes for CASSERWQGGYPF.

This chain links TRBV15 with TRBJ2-4; tentatively, D is TRBD2 (6 bases). The CDR3 covers 13 residues. Trimming pared 1 base from V and 15 bases from J, leaving 16 bases between. Germline CDR1 reads LNHNV; CDR2 reads YYDKDF (reference sequence). The DNA of the CDR3 is TGTGCCACCAGCAGAGCCGTGCGGGACCCCTCGTACTTC. This encodes CATSRAVRDPSYF.

The V gene is TRBV20-1, the J gene TRBJ2-7; 9 nucleotides agree with TRBD2. V lost 0 bases and J lost 2; bases outside the gene matches: 5. The CDR3 is made up of 15 amino acids. The germline V gene encodes CDR1 DFQATT and CDR2 SNEGSKA (reference sequence). The CDR3 here is CSARDLTSGPYEQYF. DNA of the CDR3: TGCAGTGCTAGAGATCTGACTAGCGGCCCCTACGAGCAGTACTTC.